This T cell receptor (beta chain) came from a study of T cell clones after liver transplantation. Study summary: A pre-transplant mixed lymphocyte reaction with TCRbeta sequencing defined graft-donor-reactive clones followed in post-transplant blood. Graft-donor-reactive sequences were compared with third-party-reactive TCRbeta sequences from pre-transplant mixed lymphocyte reactions. General study findings and limits: Graft donor-reactive T cells may have migrated into the graft rather than being deleted.

TCRbeta sequences of proliferating CFSE-low MLR cells were labeled alloreactive. Comments on this clone: The antigen remains unidentified. A much larger clone differs from this one at a single base, so this may be a read error.

Sequencing was performed with immunoSEQ multiplex PCR; in TCRdb, only in-frame clones are kept and a portion is missing. The table has over 1,000 clones, roughly 42% seen once. The CDR3 contains 12 residues. Germline V gene data show CDR1 as LNHDA and CDR2 as SQIVND (reference sequence). J is TRBJ2-5 and V is TRBV19; D call uncertain. Sequenced: CD4+ T cells from cultured PBMCs. The TCR sequence derives from a human patient who received a liver transplant. Part of the T cells may come from the graft donor. The CDR3 nucleotides are TGTACCAGTGGGCAGCAACAAGAGACCCAGTACTTC. It translates to CTSGQQQETQYF.